Shown below are 12 T cell receptor beta chains from a single sample sequenced in a study of blood T cell repertoires in COVID-19 (dated by TCRdb to the early 2020s). Libraries were constructed by the immunoSEQ multiplex PCR assay. TCRdb holds this immuneACCESS table with in-frame rearrangements only. Some clones are missing; in checked studies, unresolved V genes explain under half, and the rest has no known cause. Here the sample has about 140,000 clones; 76% occur a single time. The ten biggest clones cover 4.5% to 5% of the sample. Sequences were obtained from peripheral blood. These receptors came from a woman of 80 years or more with active or convalescent COVID-19.

The V call is TRBV7-2, the J call TRBJ2-5; 11 nucleotides agree with TRBD2. With 5 bases clipped from V and 8 bases from J, the junction kept 16 bases outside the gene matches. Germline V gene lookup returns CDR1 SGHTA and CDR2 FQGNSA. The CDR3 runs to 17 residues. As DNA, the CDR3 is TGTGCCAGCAGCCCTTGGCTAGCGGGGGGTATACGTCCAACCCAGTACTTC. This codes for CASSPWLAGGIRPTQYF.

This chain uses TRBV30 with TRBJ1-1; D remains unclear. CDR3 length: 14 residues. Germline-derived CDR1 and CDR2 are GTSNPN and SVGIG (reference sequence). V gave up 2 bases and J gave up 6 bases, with 16 bases separating them. In DNA form, the CDR3 reads TGTGCCTGGAGTCCCTTGGCGGGGAATGCTGAAGCTTTCTTT. It encodes CAWSPLAGNAEAFF.

This chain connects TRBV28 to TRBJ2-3, with D unresolved. V shed 8 bases and J shed 4 bases, with 19 bases lying between them. There are 15 residues in the CDR3. Germline loops: CDR1 MDHEN, CDR2 SYDVKM. CDR3 residues: CASLLAADSADTQYF. CDR3 bases: TGTGCCAGCCTCCTCGCGGCGGATTCAGCAGATACGCAGTATTTT.

The genes are TRBV19 and TRBJ1-1; D might be TRBD1 (6 bases). The length of the CDR3 is 13 residues. V lost 10 bases and J 1 base, leaving 13 bases between the germline ends. Germline V lookup: CDR1 LNHDA, CDR2 SQIVND (reference sequence). The CDR3 protein is CAIQGRENTEAFF. CDR3 coding DNA: TGTGCCATACAGGGTAGGGAGAACACTGAAGCTTTCTTT.

The CDR3 sequence: CATSDNSGGNTGELFF. For the CDR3, the DNA is TGTGCCACCAGTGACAATAGCGGGGGGAACACCGGGGAGCTGTTTTTT. This chain links TRBV24-1 with TRBJ2-2; TRBD2 matches at 9 bases. Germline values: CDR1 KGHDR, CDR2 SFDVKD. This CDR3 is built from 16 residues. With V trimmed by 4 bases and J by 1 base, 3 bases remained unmatched.

This clone was seen only once. The V and J genes are TRBV7-9 and TRBJ2-1; possible D gene TRBD2, 5 bases. The V and J ends lost 3 bases and 8 bases respectively, with 14 bases between them. The germline gives CDR1 SEHNR, CDR2 FQNEAQ (reference sequence). This CDR3 region has 14 residues. The CDR3 nucleotides are TGTGCCAGCAGCTTCTCCACTAGTAACGATGAGCAGTTCTTC. This sequence encodes CASSFSTSNDEQFF.

The V gene is TRBV12-1, the J gene TRBJ2-7; TRBD2 is the table's D call and was not checked against the DNA. TRBV12-1 is a pseudogene locus. The CDR3 covers 14 residues. CDR3 in amino acids: CASSFTGDSYEQYF. The CDR3 coding sequence is TGTGCCAGCAGCTTTACCGGGGACTCCTACGAGCAGTACTTC.

This clone was seen a single time. The chain joins TRBV14 to TRBJ1-6; 8 bases match TRBD1. The CDR3 runs 14 residues. The trim removed 3 bases at V and 7 bases at J, leaving 2 bases unmatched. Per the germline V gene, CDR1 is SGHDN and CDR2 is FVKESK. In DNA, the CDR3 is TGTGCCAGCAGCCACCCAGGGGGCAATTCACCCCTCCACTTT. Its protein product is CASSHPGGNSPLHF.

This clone appeared a few times. The chain joins TRBV4-2 to TRBJ2-2; maybe TRBD1 (5 bases). V shed 0 bases and J shed 3 bases, with 11 bases lying between them. Germline CDR1 reads LGHNA; CDR2 reads YNFKEQ. The CDR3 spans 16 residues. CDR3 sequence: CASSQDSRVYTGELFF. Written as DNA, the CDR3 is TGTGCCAGCAGCCAAGATTCCAGGGTGTACACCGGGGAGCTGTTTTTT.

This chain joins TRBV6-2 or TRBV6-3 and TRBJ2-7; D gene unclear. Between the trimmed V and J ends, which lost 4 bases and 0 bases, there was a span of 4 bases. CDR1 is MNHEY, CDR2 SVGEGT, per germline. This CDR3 is 12 amino acids long. The CDR3 sequence: CASSFLSYEQYF. The CDR3 DNA follows: TGTGCCAGCAGTTTCCTCTCCTACGAGCAGTACTTC.

CDR3 region: CSASQMNTEAFF. In DNA, the CDR3 is TGCAGTGCTAGTCAGATGAACACTGAAGCTTTCTTT. J is TRBJ1-1 and V is TRBV20-1, with D unresolved. The CDR3 loop spans 12 amino acids. V was clipped by 3 bases and J by 0 bases, with 5 bases between them. CDR1 is DFQATT, CDR2 SNEGSKA, per germline (reference sequence).

This chain connects TRBV4-3 to TRBJ2-2, with D possibly being TRBD2 (5 bases). Germline CDR1 reads LGHNA; CDR2 reads YSLEER. The CDR3 loop spans 13 amino acids. V was shortened by 4 bases and J by 6 bases, with 9 bases between the two germline ends. For the CDR3, the DNA is TGCGCCAGCAGCCTCTTAGCGTCCGGGGAGCTGTTTTTT. Protein product: CASSLLASGELFF.